This T cell receptor beta chain comes out of a study of OX40 agonist ivuxolimab in advanced cancers. The germline V and J ends were trimmed by 7 bases and 3 bases, with 13 bases remaining between them. In germline, CDR1 is SGHRS, CDR2 YFSETQ. This CDR3 region has 14 residues. The data were produced by immunoSEQ multiplex PCR, yet TCRdb's version contains in-frame clones alone and is incomplete. The sample has tens of thousands of clones, about 90% seen once; the top ten hold 0.45% to 0.6%. The V gene is TRBV5-1, the J gene TRBJ2-2; D tentatively reads TRBD1 or TRBD2 (5 bases each). The input for sequencing was CD4+ or CD8+ T cells sorted from blood, taken in a trial of the OX40 agonist ivuxolimab. This receptor was obtained from an adult with an advanced solid tumor such as melanoma, head and neck, liver or kidney cancer. Here the CDR3 reads CASGWQGDTGELFF. The CDR3 DNA sequence: TGCGCCAGCGGTTGGCAGGGAGACACCGGGGAGCTGTTTTTT.